Listed here is a single TCR beta chain. The V end lost 5 bases, the J end lost 2 bases, and 9 bases lay between the germline ends. From germline, CDR1 is SGHVS and CDR2 FNYEAQ. This CDR3 is 13 amino acids long. This specimen comes from a study of OX40 agonist ivuxolimab in advanced cancers. Sequenced by immunoSEQ multiplex PCR; TCRdb stores in-frame clones only, minus some. This repertoire shows roughly 28,000 clones, less than 90% found once; its top ten account for around 15%. The source is an adult with an advanced solid tumor such as melanoma, head and neck, liver or kidney cancer. The material sequenced was CD4+ or CD8+ T cells sorted from blood, taken in a trial of the OX40 agonist ivuxolimab. The chain links TRBV7-6 to TRBJ2-5, with D hard to call. The chain's CDR3 is CASSPGLQETQYF. The DNA of the CDR3 is TGTGCCAGCAGCCCGGGCCTACAAGAGACCCAGTACTTC.